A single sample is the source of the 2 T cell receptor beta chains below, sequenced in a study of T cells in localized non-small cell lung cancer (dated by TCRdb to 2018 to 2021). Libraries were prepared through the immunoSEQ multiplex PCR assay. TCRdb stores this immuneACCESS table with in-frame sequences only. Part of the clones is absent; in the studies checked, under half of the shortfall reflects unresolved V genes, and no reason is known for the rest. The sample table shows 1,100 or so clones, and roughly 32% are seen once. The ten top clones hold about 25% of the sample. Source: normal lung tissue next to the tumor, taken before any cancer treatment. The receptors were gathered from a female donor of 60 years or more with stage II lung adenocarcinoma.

The CDR3 nucleotides read TGTGCCAGTAGTATGGGGCGTTGGGGGGAGACCCAGTACTTC. Translating gives CASSMGRWGETQYF. The J gene is TRBJ2-5, the V gene TRBV19; the D call may be TRBD1 or TRBD2 (5 bases each). The CDR3 spans 14 residues. Trimming shortened V by 3 bases and J by 5 bases, and 13 bases separated the two germline ends. Per germline, CDR1 LNHDA and CDR2 SQIVND (reference sequence).

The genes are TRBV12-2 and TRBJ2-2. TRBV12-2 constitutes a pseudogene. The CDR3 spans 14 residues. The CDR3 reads CASARPPNTGELFF. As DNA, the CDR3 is TGTGCCAGTGCAAGGCCCCCGAACACCGGGGAGCTGTTTTTT.